This passage covers 18 T cell receptor beta chains from one sample sequenced in a study of T cell changes during pregnancy in multiple sclerosis. TCRdb's copy holds only in-frame clones and misses some; the assay was immunoSEQ multiplex PCR. The data show approximately 90,000 clones, roughly nine tenths seen once. Material: peripheral blood, obtained after pregnancy. The receptors here all came from a female donor in good health, enrolled as a control in a pregnancy study.

V gene TRBV6-5 combines with J gene TRBJ2-5; D is possibly TRBD2 (7 bases). This CDR3 is built from 14 residues. Germline-derived CDR1 and CDR2 are MNHEY and SVGAGI. V lost 6 bases and J lost 3, with 14 bases in between. In DNA, the CDR3 is TGTGCCAGCAGCCAAAGGGGGACTAAAGAGACCCAGTACTTC. Amino acids: CASSQRGTKETQYF.

The rearrangement links TRBV2 to TRBJ2-7; 8 bases map to TRBD1. Germline CDR1 SNHLY, CDR2 FYNNEI. CDR3 length: 16 amino acids. The J segment lost 1 base and the V segment lost 8 bases, leaving 13 bases of the junction unmatched. The CDR3 region has the DNA TGTGCCAGCGTGCAAAGTCCGGGACAGGCATCCTACGAGCAGTACTTC. Its translation is CASVQSPGQASYEQYF. Combining the CDR3 with reference TRBV2 and TRBJ2-7 gives the whole variable domain EPEVTQTPSHQVTQMGQEVILRCVPISNHLYFYWYRQILGQKVEFLVSFYNNEISEKSEIFDDQFSVERPDGSNFTLKIRSTKLEDSAMYFCASVQSPGQASYEQYFGPGTRLTVT.

The sample holds a few counts of this clone. Here the CDR3 DNA reads TGTGCCAGCAGCTCGGGACTAAACACCGGGGAGCTGTTTTTT. Its translation: CASSSGLNTGELFF. The chain uses TRBV5-6 and TRBJ2-2, with 7 bases aligning to TRBD2. Germline V gene lookup returns CDR1 SGHDT and CDR2 YYEEEE. V lost 3 bases and J lost 2; bases outside the gene matches: 1. CDR3 length: 14 amino acids.

The chain is built from TRBV7-9 and TRBJ1-1; tentatively, D is TRBD1 (6 bases). This CDR3 has 18 amino acids. Between the trimmed V and J ends, which lost 5 bases and 3 bases, there was a span of 25 bases. Per germline, CDR1 SEHNR and CDR2 FQNEAQ (reference sequence). The CDR3 reads CASSRVLQGRQRDTEAFF. CDR3 nucleotides: TGTGCCAGCAGCCGTGTCCTACAGGGAAGGCAGAGAGACACTGAAGCTTTCTTT.

CDR3 sequence (DNA): TGTGCCAGCTCACCTGGGAGGGGAAGCCAAGAGACCCAGTACTTC. It is translated as CASSPGRGSQETQYF. This chain links TRBV18 with TRBJ2-5; TRBD2 agrees at 7 bases. The CDR3 spans 15 residues. Germline V gives CDR1 KGHSH, CDR2 LQKENI. The V gene end was trimmed by 3 bases and the J gene end by 1 base; junction bases not matched to a gene: 5.

This clone was seen just once. V usage is TRBV19 and J usage is TRBJ2-1; the match to TRBD2 covers 9 bases. The V gene's germline CDR1 is LNHDA and CDR2 SQIVND (reference sequence). The CDR3 is 15 amino acids. V was pared by 4 bases and J by 7 bases, with 8 bases of the junction left unmatched. This chain's CDR3 is CASSTPSGAFNEQFF. CDR3 nucleotides: TGTGCCAGTAGTACCCCTAGCGGGGCCTTTAATGAGCAGTTCTTC.

This rearrangement joins TRBV6-5 to TRBJ2-3; the D gene is possibly TRBD1 (5 bases). This CDR3 has 13 residues. The V gene lost 7 bases and the J gene lost 0 bases, with 8 bases spanning the gap. The V gene's germline CDR1 is MNHEY and CDR2 SVGAGI. CDR3 in DNA: TGTGCCAGCATGAGACAGAGCACAGATACGCAGTATTTT. Amino acids: CASMRQSTDTQYF.

The J gene is TRBJ2-7, the V gene TRBV4-2; 10 nucleotides agree with TRBD1. The germline gives CDR1 LGHNA, CDR2 YNFKEQ. V shed 4 bases and J 5 bases; nucleotides not matched to a gene: 5. This CDR3 region has 14 residues. CDR3 in DNA: TGTGCCAGCAGCCCGGACAGGGGGAGGGACGAGCAGTACTTC. Amino acid sequence: CASSPDRGRDEQYF.

The J gene is TRBJ2-5, the V gene TRBV5-1; TRBD2 matches 11 bases. The germline gives CDR1 SGHRS, CDR2 YFSETQ. The CDR3 spans 19 residues. Unmatched junction bases numbered 20, after V lost 4 bases and J lost 6 bases. The CDR3 is CASSPQGISGGASRKTQYF. CDR3 in DNA: TGCGCCAGCAGCCCACAGGGGATTAGCGGGGGGGCCAGTCGGAAGACCCAGTACTTC.

This chain connects TRBV28 to TRBJ1-1; 11 nucleotides match TRBD1. The V gene's germline CDR1 is MDHEN and CDR2 SYDVKM. With 5 bases clipped from V and 5 bases from J, the junction kept 10 bases outside the gene matches. CDR3 size: 16 residues. CDR3 residues: CASSPGQGGERTEAFF. The CDR3 region has the DNA TGTGCCAGCAGTCCGGGACAGGGGGGAGAAAGGACTGAAGCTTTCTTT.

The sample holds a few counts of this clone. This chain links TRBV7-9 with TRBJ2-7; 9 positions match TRBD1. The CDR3 spans 15 residues. V lost 5 bases and J lost 6; bases outside the gene matches: 11. Per the germline V gene, CDR1 is SEHNR and CDR2 is FQNEAQ (reference sequence). As DNA, the CDR3 is TGTGCCAGCAGCGTAGACTGGGGGGGACAGGGCGAGCAGTACTTC. Its translation: CASSVDWGGQGEQYF.

This chain uses TRBV27 with TRBJ2-2, with a tentative D call TRBD1 (5 bases). Germline CDR1 and CDR2: MNHEY and SMNVEV (reference sequence). There are 13 residues in the CDR3. Between the trimmed V and J ends, which lost 6 bases and 6 bases, there was a span of 11 bases. The CDR3 region has the DNA TGTGCCAGCAGAGGACATATCCCCGGGGAGCTGTTTTTT. This codes for CASRGHIPGELFF.

The rearrangement uses TRBV5-6 and TRBJ1-5, with D maybe TRBD1 (6 bases). Germline V gives CDR1 SGHDT, CDR2 YYEEEE. The CDR3 runs 14 residues. Trimming cost V 3 bases and J 3 bases, with 10 bases left between them. The CDR3 reads CASSSGVSNQPQHF. The CDR3 DNA is TGTGCCAGCAGCTCAGGGGTTTCCAATCAGCCCCAGCATTTT.

This chain connects TRBV19 to TRBJ2-1, with D possibly TRBD2 on 5 matching bases. Germline lookup yields CDR1 LNHDA and CDR2 SQIVND (reference sequence). V lost 1 base and J lost 0, with 31 bases in between. The CDR3 spans 23 residues. Written as DNA, the CDR3 is TGTGCCAGTAGTATAGTACCCCTGGCAGGCCCCTGGCTAGCTGACTTCTCCTACAATGAGCAGTTCTTC. Residues: CASSIVPLAGPWLADFSYNEQFF.

This clone was seen more than once but under ten times. This rearrangement joins TRBV19 to TRBJ2-2; TRBD2 agrees at 8 bases. Germline V gene sequence: CDR1 LNHDA, CDR2 SQIVND (reference sequence). The CDR3 is 15 residues long. V lost 5 bases, J lost 6 bases, and 8 bases stayed unmatched. The CDR3 nucleotides are TGTGCCAGTAGTCAACCGGGACTAGTCCCCGGGGAGCTGTTTTTT. Translated, it gives CASSQPGLVPGELFF.

The chain recombines TRBV5-1 with TRBJ1-2; D remains ambiguous. V was pared by 4 bases and J by 6 bases, with 16 bases between. Germline V gene data show CDR1 as SGHRS and CDR2 as YFSETQ. This CDR3 region has 14 residues. The CDR3 is CASSREPYADGYTF. The DNA for the CDR3 is TGCGCCAGCAGCAGGGAGCCGTACGCTGATGGCTACACCTTC.

The CDR3 sequence: CASSLLGASLTDTQYF. The CDR3 DNA reads TGTGCCAGCAGCTTATTAGGGGCCTCTCTCACAGATACGCAGTATTTT. The chain has TRBV7-2 and TRBJ2-3; possible D gene TRBD1, 5 bases. CDR1 SGHTA and CDR2 FQGNSA come from the germline V gene. CDR3 size: 16 residues. V was pared by 2 bases and J by 2 bases, with 14 bases between.

The V and J genes are TRBV14 and TRBJ1-4, with D possibly TRBD1 on 5 matching bases. Germline CDR1 reads SGHDN; CDR2 reads FVKESK. CDR3 length: 16 amino acids. Trimming cost V 0 bases and J 8 bases, with 16 bases left between them. The CDR3: CASSQDSGGSREKLFF. DNA for the CDR3: TGTGCCAGCAGCCAAGATTCCGGGGGTTCGAGGGAAAAACTGTTTTTT.